Each of the 7 T cell receptor beta chains below was sequenced from the same sample in a study of technical replicates of blood from several donors. Using immunoSEQ multiplex PCR, the repertoire was profiled, and TCRdb retains in-frame clones only, with some absent. Of 60,000 to 95,000 clones in the sample, roughly 89% were seen once. Sequenced input: T cells isolated from PBMCs. These TCRs come from a human donor in good health. Some clones in this sample may be carry-over from other donors' samples.

The chain links TRBV6-5 to TRBJ2-7; D ambiguous. V gave up 7 bases and J gave up 0 bases, with 13 bases separating them. Germline assignment: CDR1 MNHEY and CDR2 SVGAGI. The CDR3 contains 14 residues. For the CDR3, the DNA is TGTGCCAGCACCGATGACTTAATCTCCTACGAGCAGTACTTC. This translates into CASTDDLISYEQYF.

The V and J genes are TRBV5-1 and TRBJ1-2; perhaps TRBD1 as D (6 bases). This CDR3 is built from 13 residues. Germline CDR1 SGHRS, CDR2 YFSETQ. Deletions cut 5 bases from V and 5 bases from J, with 13 bases between. This CDR3 reads CASRLDSLYGYTF. The CDR3 DNA follows: TGCGCCAGCAGACTGGACAGCCTTTATGGCTACACCTTC.

The rearrangement links TRBV7-8 to TRBJ2-7; 7 nucleotides align to TRBD2. V lost 0 bases, J lost 1 base, and 0 bases stayed unmatched. Per germline, CDR1 SGHVS and CDR2 FQNEAQ. The CDR3 loop spans 14 amino acids. In nucleotides, the CDR3 is TGTGCCAGCAGCTTAGCGCGGGGGTCCTACGAGCAGTACTTC. It is translated as CASSLARGSYEQYF.

The genes are TRBV29-1 and TRBJ1-1; 8 nucleotides agree with TRBD1. Germline CDR1 is SQVTM and CDR2 is ANQGSEA. Unmatched junction bases numbered 5, after V lost 6 bases and J lost 5 bases. This CDR3 is 12 amino acids long. The DNA for the CDR3 is TGCAGCGTGAGTACAGGGGGAACTGAAGCTTTCTTT. It encodes CSVSTGGTEAFF.

This chain uses TRBV7-7 with TRBJ2-1; a possible D gene is TRBD1 (6 bases). Germline CDR1 is SSHAT and CDR2 is FNYEAQ (reference sequence). Trimming cost V 0 bases and J 8 bases, with 11 bases left between them. The CDR3 runs 14 residues. CDR3 bases: TGTGCCAGCAGCTTAGCCACAGGGCCCCATGAGCAGTTCTTC. As protein: CASSLATGPHEQFF. Full variable domain (rest looked up from reference TRBV7-7 and TRBJ2-1): GAGVSQSPRYKVTKRGQDVTLRCDPISSHATLYWYQQALGQGPEFLTYFNYEAQPDKSGLPSDRFSAERPEGSISTLTIQRTEQRDSAMYRCASSLATGPHEQFFGPGTRLTVL.

The V call is TRBV6-4, the J call TRBJ1-2; 8 nucleotides line up with TRBD1. Germline V gene data show CDR1 as MRHNA and CDR2 as SNTAGT. Germline trimming cut 2 bases from V and 3 bases from J; bases unmatched to any gene: 11. The CDR3 is 17 amino acids. In DNA, the CDR3 is TGTGCCAGCAGTGACGCCGTAGGACAGGGAAGATACTATGGCTACACCTTC. It encodes CASSDAVGQGRYYGYTF.

This clone was counted only a few times. The chain is built from TRBV30 and TRBJ1-5; weak D call: TRBD1 (5 bases). V was pared by 2 bases and J by 7 bases, with 15 bases between. CDR1 is GTSNPN, CDR2 SVGIG, per germline (reference sequence). The CDR3 totals 14 residues. The CDR3 is CAWSRKASGQPQHF. The CDR3 nucleotides read TGTGCCTGGAGTAGGAAAGCGTCAGGGCAGCCCCAGCATTTT. The complete variable domain, with remaining parts taken from reference TRBV30 and TRBJ1-5, reads SQTIHQWPATLVQPVGSPLSLECTVEGTSNPNLYWYRQAAGRGLQLLFYSVGIGQISSEVPQNLSASRPQDRQFILSSKKLLLSDSGFYLCAWSRKASGQPQHFGDGTRLSIL.